These 18 T cell receptor beta chains share one sample of origin, sequenced in a study of blood T cells in healthy people across ages. Alongside a J-beta primer mix, a sample-barcoded 5' primer served in a second PCR lasting about 7 to 12 cycles. TCRdb re-derived calls from the 5' RACE reads in MiXCR, one entry per CDR3 protein. The sample consists of some 900,000 distinct CDR3 sequences, 48% of them appearing once. The sample was blood. The receptors stem from a man aged 30-40 years in good health.

The table lists this clonotype with a few counts. This rearrangement joins TRBV30 to TRBJ1-1; unclear D gene. Germline V lookup: CDR1 GTSNPN, CDR2 SVGIG (reference sequence). CDR3 length equals 11 residues. V was clipped by 4 bases and J by 0 bases, with 3 bases between them. CDR3: CAWMMNTEAFF. CDR3 coding DNA: TGTGCCTGGATGATGAACACTGAAGCTTTCTTT.

This clonotype was seen only once. The chain links TRBV20-1 to TRBJ1-1, with D tentatively TRBD1 (5 bases). The CDR3 is 16 amino acids. Deletions cut 0 bases from V and 3 bases from J, with 17 bases between. CDR1 DFQATT and CDR2 SNEGSKA come from the germline V gene (reference sequence). The CDR3 nucleotides are TGCAGTGCTAGAGATCTAGGGGTTGGAGGGTACACTGAAGCTTTCTTT. Its protein is CSARDLGVGGYTEAFF.

Comments on this clonotype: A read error may explain this, as a much larger clone is one base away. The V call is TRBV6-2 or TRBV6-3, the J call TRBJ2-7, with D tentatively TRBD2 (5 bases). Looked up from germline, CDR1 is MNHEY and CDR2 is SVGEGT. The CDR3 extends over 14 amino acids. V was cut by 6 bases and J by 2 bases, with 14 bases left in between. The CDR3 is CASRLLGPPYEQYF. DNA of the CDR3: TGTGCCAGCAGATTACTAGGCCCACCCTACGAGCAGTACTTC.

CDR3 sequence (DNA): TGTGCCAGCAGCACCCACAGGGTCCCAGAGACCCAGTACTTC. Translated: CASSTHRVPETQYF. V is TRBV11-2 and J is TRBJ2-5; TRBD1 might be the D (6 bases). Germline V gene data show CDR1 as SGHAT and CDR2 as FQNNGV. Trimming removed 5 bases at V and 4 bases at J, with 14 bases between. The CDR3 totals 14 residues.

This clonotype was found once. This chain links TRBV13 with TRBJ2-7, with 12 nucleotides matching TRBD2. Trimming took 6 bases from V and 3 from J; bases not matched to a gene: 6. From germline, CDR1 is PRHDT and CDR2 FYEKMQ (reference sequence). The CDR3 contains 15 residues. Written as DNA, the CDR3 is TGTGCCAGCAGTTTTCTAGCGGGAGGGAACTACGAGCAGTACTTC. It translates to CASSFLAGGNYEQYF.

The rearrangement links TRBV6-5 to TRBJ2-7; 8 bases line up with TRBD1. CDR1 MNHEY and CDR2 SVGAGI come from the germline V gene. The CDR3 has 16 residues. V was pared by 4 bases and J by 5 bases, with 13 bases of the junction left unmatched. The CDR3 nucleotides read TGTGCCAGCAGTTTGTCCGGACAGGGATCACACCACGAGCAGTACTTC. Translating it yields CASSLSGQGSHHEQYF.

The chain employs TRBV5-1 and TRBJ2-1; D is perhaps TRBD2 (5 bases). CDR1 and CDR2 from the germline V gene are SGHRS and YFSETQ. CDR3 length equals 15 residues. V lost 0 bases and J 4 bases, leaving 11 bases between the germline ends. CDR3 sequence reads: CASSLGGYAYNEQFF. As DNA, the CDR3 is TGCGCCAGCAGCTTGGGAGGGTACGCGTACAATGAGCAGTTCTTC. Combining the CDR3 with reference TRBV5-1 and TRBJ2-1 gives the whole variable domain KAGVTQTPRYLIKTRGQQVTLSCSPISGHRSVSWYQQTPGQGLQFLFEYFSETQRNKGNFPGRFSGRQFSNSRSEMNVSTLELGDSALYLCASSLGGYAYNEQFFGPGTRLTVL.

The V and J genes are TRBV14 and TRBJ2-1; D remains unclear. Trimming removed 1 base at V and 7 bases at J, with 14 bases between. The CDR3 is 15 amino acids. The germline gives CDR1 SGHDN, CDR2 FVKESK. CDR3 DNA sequence: TGTGCCAGCAGCCAAGGGACGGCTCCCTGGAATGAGCAGTTCTTC. It translates to CASSQGTAPWNEQFF.

This chain uses TRBV7-9 with TRBJ2-7; TRBD1 aligns across 7 bases. The CDR3 runs 13 residues. CDR1 SEHNR and CDR2 FQNEAQ come from the germline V gene (reference sequence). The junction had 4 bases not matched to a gene; V was cut back by 3 bases and J by 5 bases. The CDR3 spells CASSFRGSHEQYF. DNA of the CDR3: TGTGCCAGCAGCTTCAGGGGGTCTCACGAGCAGTACTTC.

The chain is built from TRBV4-2 and TRBJ2-1; 9 bases line up with TRBD2. Germline CDR1 reads LGHNA; CDR2 reads YNFKEQ. Germline trimming cut 2 bases from V and 2 bases from J; bases unmatched to any gene: 4. The CDR3 is 16 residues long. CDR3: CASSQLAGATYNEQFF. The CDR3 nucleotides read TGTGCCAGCAGCCAATTAGCGGGAGCGACCTACAATGAGCAGTTCTTC.

This clonotype occurred many times. The chain recombines TRBV5-1 with TRBJ2-7, with D tentatively TRBD1 (5 bases). V was trimmed by 3 bases and J by 0 bases, leaving 7 bases between them. CDR3 size: 13 residues. Germline assignment: CDR1 SGHRS and CDR2 YFSETQ. The CDR3: CASSSGHSYEQYF. CDR3 bases: TGCGCCAGCAGCTCAGGACACTCCTACGAGCAGTACTTC. Variable domain in full (rest from reference TRBV5-1 and TRBJ2-7): KAGVTQTPRYLIKTRGQQVTLSCSPISGHRSVSWYQQTPGQGLQFLFEYFSETQRNKGNFPGRFSGRQFSNSRSEMNVSTLELGDSALYLCASSSGHSYEQYFGPGTRLTVT.

This chain uses TRBV28 with TRBJ2-1; D may be TRBD2 (6 bases). Trimming removed 2 bases from V and 2 bases from J, with 13 bases in between. Per the germline V gene, CDR1 is MDHEN and CDR2 is SYDVKM. The CDR3 spans 16 residues. The CDR3 sequence is CASSLGPGVTYNEQFF. In nucleotides, the CDR3 is TGTGCCAGCAGTTTAGGTCCGGGGGTTACCTACAATGAGCAGTTCTTC.

V and J are TRBV5-1 and TRBJ1-1, with 12 bases matching TRBD1. CDR1 and CDR2 from the germline V gene are SGHRS and YFSETQ. J lost 1 base, V lost 2 bases, and 6 bases had no gene match. This CDR3 contains 17 residues. CDR3 residues: CASSLGTGGFGNTEAFF. In DNA form, the CDR3 reads TGCGCCAGCAGCTTAGGGACAGGGGGCTTTGGGAACACTGAAGCTTTCTTT.

V usage is TRBV29-1 and J usage is TRBJ2-4, with D possibly matching TRBD2 (5 bases). The J call may be wrong; the DNA end is better matched by TRBJ2-7. This CDR3 region has 11 residues. Germline assignment: CDR1 SQVTM and CDR2 ANQGSEA. The CDR3 DNA reads as TGCAGCGTTGAAGTGGCGGGCGAGCAGTACTTC. It specifies CSVEVAGEQYF.

The chain has TRBV27 and TRBJ1-2; tentatively, D is TRBD1 (5 bases). Trimming left V 8 bases short and J 4 bases short, with 11 bases between. Germline CDR1 is MNHEY and CDR2 is SMNVEV (reference sequence). The CDR3 is 12 residues long. The CDR3 protein is CASRDHTYGYTF. DNA for the CDR3: TGTGCCAGCCGGGACCACACCTATGGCTACACCTTC.

This clonotype was recorded a few times. The chain links TRBV29-1 to TRBJ2-1; D might be TRBD1 (6 bases). The V end lost 6 bases, the J end lost 6 bases, and 15 bases lay between the germline ends. This CDR3 contains 13 residues. CDR1 SQVTM and CDR2 ANQGSEA come from the germline V gene. CDR3 protein: CSVPPGDINEQFF. The CDR3 nucleotides read TGCAGCGTGCCGCCAGGGGATATCAATGAGCAGTTCTTC.

This clonotype has just a few counts. The chain joins TRBV9 to TRBJ2-1; 9 bases are a match to TRBD2. The CDR3 spans 16 residues. Losses at the gene ends were 3 bases for V and 0 bases for J; bases not matched to a gene: 4. CDR1 and CDR2 (germline): SGDLS, YYNGEE. DNA for the CDR3: TGTGCCAGCAGCGGAGATAGCGGGGGCTCCTACAATGAGCAGTTCTTC. Its translation: CASSGDSGGSYNEQFF.

This clonotype showed up just once. This chain links TRBV24-1 with TRBJ1-5, with 10 bases lining up with TRBD1. CDR1 is KGHDR and CDR2 is SFDVKD in the germline V gene. J gave up 6 bases and V 4 bases, and 8 bases lay outside the gene matches. The CDR3 length is 16 residues. The DNA for the CDR3 is TGTGCCACCAGTGACACCGGGACAGGGGACGGTCAGCCCCAGCATTTT. It specifies CATSDTGTGDGQPQHF.